A selection of T cell receptor beta chains follows, all from one sample in a study of blood T cells in healthy people across ages. TCRdb re-called the 5' RACE reads through MiXCR, storing one row per CDR3 protein. Of hundreds of thousands of distinct CDR3 sequences detected, more than 50% appear once; the ten largest clones hold 25% to 30%. The sequenced sample consisted of blood. The receptors come from a man between 35 and 55 years old in good health. CDR3s include the opening cysteine and the closing phenylalanine or tryptophan. D genes are given only for firm matches. Clone size, where shown, is once, few, many, or a class for clones that have expanded.

size	D	V	J	CDR3	DNA
.	.	TRBV4-1	TRBJ2-1	CASSQVGDSYNEQFF	TGCGCCAGCAGCCAAGTAGGGGACTCCTACAATGAGCAGTTCTTC
.	.	TRBV14	TRBJ2-5	CASSQDLGPAGTQYF	TGTGCCAGCAGCCAAGATCTTGGGCCAGCAGGGACCCAGTACTTC
.	.	TRBV27	TRBJ2-3	CASSSASSETQYF	TGTGCCAGCAGCAGCGCATCCTCGGAGACGCAGTATTTT
.	TRBD1	TRBV4-3	TRBJ2-7	CASSQEGGSYNEQYF	TGCGCCAGCAGCCAAGAAGGGGGCTCCTACAATGAGCAGTACTTC
.	.	TRBV5-4	TRBJ2-5	CASSLGGTLIGQETQYF	TGTGCCAGCAGCTTGGGGGGGACACTCATTGGACAAGAGACCCAGTACTTC
few	TRBD1	TRBV3-1	TRBJ2-2	CASSLRQGINTGELFF	TGTGCCAGCAGCTTGCGACAGGGGATTAACACCGGGGAGCTGTTTTTT
few	.	TRBV12-3/TRBV12-4	TRBJ1-6	CASSFREVRNSPLHF	TGTGCCAGCAGTTTCAGAGAAGTGCGTAATTCACCCCTCCACTTT
many	.	TRBV27	TRBJ2-3	CASSLSSTDTQYF	TGTGCCAGCAGTTTATCTAGCACAGATACGCAGTATTTT
.	TRBD1	TRBV6-5	TRBJ1-2	CASRQGASGYTF	TGTGCCAGCAGGCAGGGGGCCAGTGGCTACACCTTC
.	.	TRBV5-1	TRBJ2-7	CASSLLGGVYNEQYF	TGCGCCAGCAGCTTATTAGGGGGAGTCTACAATGAGCAGTACTTC
.	.	TRBV6-6	TRBJ2-7	CASSYSIAGRSSYEQYF	TGTGCCAGCAGTTACTCGATTGCAGGGCGGAGCTCCTACGAGCAGTACTTC
few	.	TRBV7-9	TRBJ1-2	CASRKSNRGGHYGYTF	TGTGCCAGCAGAAAATCCAACCGCGGGGGGCACTATGGCTACACCTTC
few	.	TRBV28	TRBJ2-3	CASRREAADTQYF	TGTGCCAGCAGGAGGGAGGCAGCAGATACGCAGTATTTT
few	.	TRBV20-1	TRBJ2-1	CSASQGSYNEQFF	TGCAGTGCTAGTCAGGGCTCCTACAATGAGCAGTTCTTC
.	.	TRBV29-1	TRBJ2-7	CSVAGGSSYNEQYF	TGCAGCGTTGCAGGGGGGAGCTCCTACAATGAGCAGTACTTC
.	TRBD2	TRBV20-1	TRBJ2-7	CSAITSGSGEQYF	TGCAGTGCTATTACTAGCGGGAGTGGGGAGCAGTACTTC
.	.	TRBV3-1	TRBJ2-5	CASSQGRDVRAQYF	TGTGCCAGCAGCCAAGGGAGGGACGTACGGGCCCAGTACTTC
.	.	TRBV18	TRBJ2-5	CASSEVNEQYF	TGTGCCAGCTCAGAGGTAAATGAGCAGTACTTC